A selection of T cell receptor beta chains follows, all from one sample in a study of hypomethylating agent response in myelodysplastic syndrome. The assay was immunoSEQ multiplex PCR, and TCRdb's table has in-frame clones only and misses some. Among approximately 7,000 clones listed, around nine tenths were seen once. Sample: bone marrow, taken before or after starting hypomethylating agent treatment for myelodysplastic syndrome (not recorded which). These receptors all come from a human donor with myelodysplastic syndrome. The CDR3 runs from the conserved cysteine through the conserved F or W. The order of the fields is clone size, D gene, J gene, V gene, CDR3 DNA, CDR3 protein. D genes are given only for firm matches. The size entry is marked missing in some rows and otherwise reads once, few, many or a size class.

clone size: NA
D gene: NA
J gene: TRBJ2-5
V gene: TRBV27
CDR3 DNA: TGTGCCAGCAGTTTGCATACAGCCCCAGAGACCCAGTACTTC
CDR3 protein: CASSLHTAPETQYF

clone size: NA
D gene: TRBD1
J gene: TRBJ2-3
V gene: TRBV12-5
CDR3 DNA: TGTGCTAGTGGTTGGGGACAGAGGGCAGATACGCAGTATTTT
CDR3 protein: CASGWGQRADTQYF

clone size: NA
D gene: NA
J gene: TRBJ1-6
V gene: TRBV6-9
CDR3 DNA: TGTGCCAGCAGTTACCAGGGCACCTATAATTCACCCCTCCACTTT
CDR3 protein: CASSYQGTYNSPLHF

clone size: few
D gene: NA
J gene: TRBJ1-1
V gene: TRBV7-9
CDR3 DNA: TGTGCCAGCAGCCCTGGGACGGGGGAGGAAAAAGCTTTCTTT
CDR3 protein: CASSPGTGEEKAFF

clone size: NA
D gene: NA
J gene: TRBJ2-5
V gene: TRBV6-5
CDR3 DNA: TGTGCCAGCAGTAAGGGTCCGTACCAAGAGACCCAGTACTTC
CDR3 protein: CASSKGPYQETQYF

clone size: NA
D gene: NA
J gene: TRBJ1-4
V gene: TRBV10-2
CDR3 DNA: TGCGCCAGCAAGAACCTACAGGCAACTAATGAAAAACTGTTTTTT
CDR3 protein: CASKNLQATNEKLFF

clone size: NA
D gene: NA
J gene: TRBJ2-5
V gene: TRBV11-2
CDR3 DNA: TGTGCCAGCAGCCCTGGGACGGAGAGGCGGGATGGCGGGGAGACCCAGTACTTC
CDR3 protein: CASSPGTERRDGGETQYF

clone size: NA
D gene: TRBD1
J gene: TRBJ2-2
V gene: TRBV19
CDR3 DNA: TGTGCCAGTAGCGCGACAGGGGGCGGTCGCACCGGGGAGCTGTTTTTT
CDR3 protein: CASSATGGGRTGELFF

clone size: NA
D gene: NA
J gene: TRBJ1-6
V gene: TRBV6-5
CDR3 DNA: TGTGCCAGCAGTTACGCAGGGTTTGGTTCACCCCTCCACTTT
CDR3 protein: CASSYAGFGSPLHF

clone size: NA
D gene: NA
J gene: TRBJ2-3
V gene: TRBV7-2
CDR3 DNA: TGTGCCAGCAGCTTAGTGTCAGGGCCCACAGATACGCAGTATTTT
CDR3 protein: CASSLVSGPTDTQYF

clone size: NA
D gene: NA
J gene: TRBJ1-1
V gene: TRBV6-5
CDR3 DNA: TGTGCCAGCAGTTCACAGCTGAACACTGAAGCTTTCTTT
CDR3 protein: CASSSQLNTEAFF

clone size: NA
D gene: NA
J gene: TRBJ2-5
V gene: TRBV5-6
CDR3 DNA: TGTGCCAGCAGCTTTCCTAGTATGGAGACCCAGTACTTC
CDR3 protein: CASSFPSMETQYF

clone size: NA
D gene: NA
J gene: TRBJ2-2
V gene: TRBV15
CDR3 DNA: TGTGCCACCGAACAGGGCTTGAACGGGGAGCTGTTTTTT
CDR3 protein: CATEQGLNGELFF

clone size: once
D gene: NA
J gene: TRBJ1-6
V gene: TRBV6-6
CDR3 DNA: TGTGCCAGCAGTTATCATGGTTCACCCCTCCACTTT
CDR3 protein: CASSYHGSPLHF

clone size: NA
D gene: NA
J gene: TRBJ1-6
V gene: TRBV11-2
CDR3 DNA: TGTGCCAGCAGCTTAGCCGGGGGTCGGAATTCACCCCTCCACTTT
CDR3 protein: CASSLAGGRNSPLHF

clone size: few
D gene: NA
J gene: TRBJ1-2
V gene: TRBV2
CDR3 DNA: TGTGCCAGCAACAGCCGGGACTTCTATGGCTACACCTTC
CDR3 protein: CASNSRDFYGYTF

clone size: NA
D gene: TRBD1
J gene: TRBJ2-3
V gene: TRBV18
CDR3 DNA: TGTGCCAGCTCACCACCGACAGGGACAGATACGCAGTATTTT
CDR3 protein: CASSPPTGTDTQYF

clone size: NA
D gene: NA
J gene: TRBJ1-1
V gene: TRBV7-2
CDR3 DNA: TGTGCCAGCAGCTTGACAGGGAACACTGAAGCTTTCTTT
CDR3 protein: CASSLTGNTEAFF

clone size: once
D gene: NA
J gene: TRBJ2-3
V gene: TRBV28
CDR3 DNA: TGTGCCAGTCGGGATACTAGCACAGATACGCAGTATTTT
CDR3 protein: CASRDTSTDTQYF

clone size: NA
D gene: NA
J gene: TRBJ2-6
V gene: TRBV9
CDR3 DNA: TGTGCCAGCAGCGTCTCGCCATCTGGGGCCAACGTCCTGACTTTC
CDR3 protein: CASSVSPSGANVLTF

clone size: NA
D gene: NA
J gene: TRBJ2-7
V gene: TRBV30
CDR3 DNA: TGTGCCTGGAGTGTCGGGCATTACTACGAGCAGTACTTC
CDR3 protein: CAWSVGHYYEQYF

clone size: NA
D gene: NA
J gene: TRBJ1-2
V gene: TRBV19
CDR3 DNA: TGTGCCAGTAGTATGGACAGAACTTATGGCTACACCTTC
CDR3 protein: CASSMDRTYGYTF

clone size: NA
D gene: NA
J gene: TRBJ2-1
V gene: TRBV28
CDR3 DNA: TGTGCCAGCAGTTTCGGAGGGATGAATGAGCAGTTCTTC
CDR3 protein: CASSFGGMNEQFF

clone size: NA
D gene: TRBD2
J gene: TRBJ2-5
V gene: TRBV11-2
CDR3 DNA: TGTGCCAGCAGCTCTTCTATTAGCGGGGCGCCCCAAGAGACCCAGTACTTC
CDR3 protein: CASSSSISGAPQETQYF

clone size: few
D gene: NA
J gene: TRBJ2-7
V gene: TRBV15
CDR3 DNA: TGTGCCACCAGCGTTCAGGGCTCCTACGAGCAGTACTTC
CDR3 protein: CATSVQGSYEQYF

clone size: once
D gene: TRBD1
J gene: TRBJ1-2
V gene: TRBV7-2
CDR3 DNA: TGTGCCAGCAGCGTACAGGGGATTCGCTATGGCTACACCTTC
CDR3 protein: CASSVQGIRYGYTF

clone size: NA
D gene: TRBD1
J gene: TRBJ2-3
V gene: TRBV2
CDR3 DNA: TGTGCCAGCCTCCCGCGGACAGGGGCAACAGATACGCAGTATTTT
CDR3 protein: CASLPRTGATDTQYF

clone size: NA
D gene: NA
J gene: TRBJ1-1
V gene: TRBV14
CDR3 DNA: TGTGCCAGCAGCCCTCAGGGTACAACTGAAGCTTTCTTT
CDR3 protein: CASSPQGTTEAFF

clone size: NA
D gene: TRBD2
J gene: TRBJ2-5
V gene: TRBV6-1
CDR3 DNA: TGTGCCAGCAGTGAAGTGCTAGCGGGGCAAGAGACCCAGTACTTC
CDR3 protein: CASSEVLAGQETQYF

clone size: once
D gene: NA
J gene: TRBJ1-2
V gene: TRBV7-2
CDR3 DNA: TGTGCCAGCAGCTTAGGCGGCAGGGGAACTAACTATGGCTACACCTTC
CDR3 protein: CASSLGGRGTNYGYTF

clone size: NA
D gene: NA
J gene: TRBJ1-6
V gene: TRBV27
CDR3 DNA: TGTGCCAGCAGTTTGGACAAGCCGAAAAATAATTCACCCCTCCACTTT
CDR3 protein: CASSLDKPKNNSPLHF

clone size: NA
D gene: NA
J gene: TRBJ2-1
V gene: TRBV4-3
CDR3 DNA: TGCGCCAGCAGCCAAGGGTCGGCACCATTAAATGAGCAGTTCTTC
CDR3 protein: CASSQGSAPLNEQFF

clone size: once
D gene: NA
J gene: TRBJ1-4
V gene: TRBV6-6
CDR3 DNA: TGTGCCAGCAGGACAAGGAAGGCAGAAGATAATGAAAAACTGTTTTTT
CDR3 protein: CASRTRKAEDNEKLFF

clone size: NA
D gene: NA
J gene: TRBJ1-5
V gene: TRBV19
CDR3 DNA: TGTGCCAGTAGTGTGGGACTCAAGAGGCAACCCCAGCATTTT
CDR3 protein: CASSVGLKRQPQHF

clone size: once
D gene: TRBD1
J gene: TRBJ2-3
V gene: TRBV6-1
CDR3 DNA: TGTGCCAGCAGTGGGGGGACAGGAGTCTTGGATACGCAGTATTTT
CDR3 protein: CASSGGTGVLDTQYF

clone size: NA
D gene: NA
J gene: TRBJ2-4
V gene: TRBV6-4
CDR3 DNA: TGTGCCAGCAGTGAATCCCGCGCATCCAAAAACATTCAGTACTTC
CDR3 protein: CASSESRASKNIQYF

clone size: NA
D gene: NA
J gene: TRBJ1-1
V gene: TRBV5-4
CDR3 DNA: TGTGCCAGCAGCGCCCGAGAACGTTTGAACACTGAAGCTTTCTTT
CDR3 protein: CASSARERLNTEAFF

clone size: NA
D gene: NA
J gene: TRBJ1-1
V gene: TRBV5-6
CDR3 DNA: TGTGCCAGCAGCTTGGGAGGGGTCGGGGGCACTGAAGCTTTCTTT
CDR3 protein: CASSLGGVGGTEAFF

clone size: NA
D gene: NA
J gene: TRBJ2-7
V gene: TRBV5-5
CDR3 DNA: TGTGCCAGCAGCTTTCGGCCTGGGGGCTACGAGCAGTACTTC
CDR3 protein: CASSFRPGGYEQYF

clone size: NA
D gene: NA
J gene: TRBJ2-3
V gene: TRBV7-2
CDR3 DNA: TGTGCCAGCAGCTTAACGGGGGCAGATACGCAGTATTTT
CDR3 protein: CASSLTGADTQYF

clone size: NA
D gene: NA
J gene: TRBJ1-2
V gene: TRBV30
CDR3 DNA: TGTGCCTGGTTCAACCCGGACTATGGCTACACCTTC
CDR3 protein: CAWFNPDYGYTF